The table lists the clone carrying this T cell receptor beta chain with a few counts. The antigen is not known. The data are from a study of blood T cells in healthy people across ages. General study points: Naive CD4+ cell counts and diversity both ran higher in long-lived than in aged donors. The unsorted PBMCs prevented any conclusive comparison of naive versus antigen-experienced cells.

For the second PCR, which ran for 7 to 11 cycles, a sample-barcoded 5' primer and a J-beta primer mix were used. TCRdb re-derived calls from the 5' RACE reads in MiXCR, one entry per CDR3 protein. Of 700,000 or so distinct CDR3 sequences in the sample, approximately 21% are singletons; the top ten hold less than 25%. Healthy individuals of Caucasian origin from Russia, aged roughly 6 to 100, served as donors. Germline loops: CDR1 DFQATT, CDR2 SNEGSKA (reference sequence). This CDR3 comprises 15 residues. The gene calls are TRBV20-1 and TRBJ2-5; 12 bases are shared with TRBD2. The tail of the sequence fits TRBJ2-7 better, so the J call may be wrong. The sequencing input was blood. The receptor's source is a man aged 65 to 79 in good health. In DNA form, the CDR3 reads TGCAGTGCGAAACCGGGACTAGCGGGCCTATACGAGCAGTACGTC. It translates to CSAKPGLAGLYEQYV.